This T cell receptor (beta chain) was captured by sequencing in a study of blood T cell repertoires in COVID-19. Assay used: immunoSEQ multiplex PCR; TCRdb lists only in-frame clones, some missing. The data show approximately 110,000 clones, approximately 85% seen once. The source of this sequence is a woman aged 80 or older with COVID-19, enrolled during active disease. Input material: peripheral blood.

CDR3 residues: CASSYSITTSWAGKENTEAFF. CDR3 in DNA: TGTGCCAGCAGTTACTCGATCACAACCAGCTGGGCAGGGAAAGAGAACACTGAAGCTTTCTTT. The chain links TRBV6-2 or TRBV6-3 to TRBJ1-1; possible D gene TRBD1, 5 bases. This CDR3 spans 21 amino acids. Looked up from germline, CDR1 is MNHEY and CDR2 is SVGEGT. V gave up 0 bases and J gave up 1 base, with 27 bases separating them.